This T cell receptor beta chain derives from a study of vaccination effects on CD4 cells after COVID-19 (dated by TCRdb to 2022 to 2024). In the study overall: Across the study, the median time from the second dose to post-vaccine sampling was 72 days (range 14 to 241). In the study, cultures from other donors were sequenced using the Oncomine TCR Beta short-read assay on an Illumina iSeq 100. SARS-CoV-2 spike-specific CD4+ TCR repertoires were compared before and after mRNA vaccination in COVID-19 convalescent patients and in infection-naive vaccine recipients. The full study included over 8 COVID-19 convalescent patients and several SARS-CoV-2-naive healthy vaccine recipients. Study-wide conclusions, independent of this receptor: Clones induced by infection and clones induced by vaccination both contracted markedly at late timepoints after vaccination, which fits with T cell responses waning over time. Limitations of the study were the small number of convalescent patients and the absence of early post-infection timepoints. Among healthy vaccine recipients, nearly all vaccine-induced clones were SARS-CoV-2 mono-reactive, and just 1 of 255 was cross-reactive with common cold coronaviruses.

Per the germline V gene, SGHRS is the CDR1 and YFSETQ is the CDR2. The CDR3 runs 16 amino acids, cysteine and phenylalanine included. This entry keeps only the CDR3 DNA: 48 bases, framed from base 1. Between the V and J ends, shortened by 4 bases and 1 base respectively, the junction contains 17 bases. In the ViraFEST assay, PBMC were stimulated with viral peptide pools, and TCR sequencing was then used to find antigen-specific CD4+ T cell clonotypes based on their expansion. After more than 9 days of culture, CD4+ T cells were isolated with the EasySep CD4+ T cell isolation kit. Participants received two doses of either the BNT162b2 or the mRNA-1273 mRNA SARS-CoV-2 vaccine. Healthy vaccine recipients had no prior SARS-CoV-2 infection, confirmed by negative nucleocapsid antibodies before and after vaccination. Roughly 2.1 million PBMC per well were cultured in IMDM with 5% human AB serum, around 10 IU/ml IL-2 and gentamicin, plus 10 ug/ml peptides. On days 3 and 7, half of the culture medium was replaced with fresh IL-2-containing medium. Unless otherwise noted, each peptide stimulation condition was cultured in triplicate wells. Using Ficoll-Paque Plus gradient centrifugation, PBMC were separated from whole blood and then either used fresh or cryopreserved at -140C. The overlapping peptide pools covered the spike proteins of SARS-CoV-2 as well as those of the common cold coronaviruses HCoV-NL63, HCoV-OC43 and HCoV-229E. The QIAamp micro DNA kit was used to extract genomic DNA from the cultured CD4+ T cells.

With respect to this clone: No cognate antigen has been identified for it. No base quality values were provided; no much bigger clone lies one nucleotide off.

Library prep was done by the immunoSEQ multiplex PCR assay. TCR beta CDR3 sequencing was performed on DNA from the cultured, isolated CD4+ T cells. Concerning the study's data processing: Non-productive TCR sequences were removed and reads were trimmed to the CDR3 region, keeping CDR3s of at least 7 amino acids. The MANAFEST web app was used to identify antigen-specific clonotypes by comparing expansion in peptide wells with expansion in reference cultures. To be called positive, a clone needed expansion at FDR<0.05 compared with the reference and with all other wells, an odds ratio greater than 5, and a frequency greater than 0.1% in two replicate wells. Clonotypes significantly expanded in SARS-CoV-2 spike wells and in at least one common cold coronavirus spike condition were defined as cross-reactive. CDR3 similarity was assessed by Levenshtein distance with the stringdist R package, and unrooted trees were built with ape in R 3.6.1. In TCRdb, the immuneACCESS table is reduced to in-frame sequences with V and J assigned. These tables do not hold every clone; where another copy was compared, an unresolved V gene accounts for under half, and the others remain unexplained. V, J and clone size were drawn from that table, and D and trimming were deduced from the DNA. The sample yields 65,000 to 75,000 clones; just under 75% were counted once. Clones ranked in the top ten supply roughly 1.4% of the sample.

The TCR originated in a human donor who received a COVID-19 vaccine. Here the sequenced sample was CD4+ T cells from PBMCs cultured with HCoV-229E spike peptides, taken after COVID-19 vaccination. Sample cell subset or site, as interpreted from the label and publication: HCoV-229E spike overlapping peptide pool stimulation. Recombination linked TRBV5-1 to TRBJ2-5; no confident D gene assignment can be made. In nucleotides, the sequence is TGCGCCAGCAGCCCCCTAACGGCGGCGACCCAAGAGACCCAGTACTTC. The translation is CASSPLTAATQETQYF. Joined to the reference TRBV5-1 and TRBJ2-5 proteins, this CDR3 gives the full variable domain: KAGVTQTPRYLIKTRGQQVTLSCSPISGHRSVSWYQQTPGQGLQFLFEYFSETQRNKGNFPGRFSGRQFSNSRSEMNVSTLELGDSALYLCASSPLTAATQETQYFGPGTRLLVL.